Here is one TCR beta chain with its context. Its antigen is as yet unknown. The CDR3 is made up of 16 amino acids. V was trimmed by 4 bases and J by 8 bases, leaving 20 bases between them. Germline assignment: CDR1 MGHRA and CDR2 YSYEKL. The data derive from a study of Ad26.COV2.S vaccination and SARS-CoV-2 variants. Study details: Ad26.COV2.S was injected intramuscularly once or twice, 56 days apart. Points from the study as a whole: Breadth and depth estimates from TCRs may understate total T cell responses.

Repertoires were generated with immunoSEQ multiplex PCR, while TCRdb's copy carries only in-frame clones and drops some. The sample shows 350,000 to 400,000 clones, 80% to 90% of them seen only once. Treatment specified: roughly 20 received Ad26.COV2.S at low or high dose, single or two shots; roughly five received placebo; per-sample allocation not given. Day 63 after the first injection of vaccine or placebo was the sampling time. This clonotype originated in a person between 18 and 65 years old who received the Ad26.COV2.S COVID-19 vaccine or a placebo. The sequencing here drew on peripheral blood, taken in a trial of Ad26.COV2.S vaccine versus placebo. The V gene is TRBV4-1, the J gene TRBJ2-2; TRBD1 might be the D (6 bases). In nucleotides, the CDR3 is TGCGCCAGCAGCCCTACAGGGAGCACCCTTTCAGGGGAGCTGTTTTTT. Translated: CASSPTGSTLSGELFF.